This TCR beta chain was retrieved from a study of blood T cell repertoires in COVID-19 (dated by TCRdb to 2019 to 2021). Background on the whole study: Collaborator samples came from the United States, Italy and Spain and covered acute and convalescent phases of COVID-19. The material from the prospective study consisted of cDNA or gDNA derived from T cells, B-cell-depleted T cells, or PBMCs. The dataset comprised deeply sampled blood TCRbeta repertoires from subjects exposed to, actively infected with, or recovered from COVID-19. A freely available public database, intended as a resource for researchers studying the immune response to SARS-CoV-2, is where the repertoires were released. Samples were obtained from the ongoing ImmuneRACE study (first 160 participants) and from over 1,000 subjects provided by 6 global collaborators. A de-identified subject ID, COVID-19 status, age in years and sex were almost always included in the sample metadata. Where HLA class I and class II types were available, the types were taken from metadata supplied by the sample provider, not from assay-based typing. What the study reported, not specific to this receptor: How much clinical and demographic metadata was included differed by source and by participant, and the metadata was provided uncurated.

TCRbeta CDR3 regions were amplified from genomic DNA using the immunoSEQ Assay, a bias-controlled multiplex PCR. The original methods were these. Within the assay, amplification of reference gene primers was used to estimate how many nucleated cells each sample contained. To quantify the absolute abundance of each unique TCRbeta CDR3 rearrangement, sequence reads were collapsed and filtered. For each sample, productive Simpson clonality was calculated by taking the square root of Simpson's diversity index across productive rearrangements. This immuneACCESS table, as held by TCRdb, lists in-frame sequences with V and J called but not all clones. Of the missing ones, under half trace to an unresolved V gene in checked studies; the others have no known cause. Clone size and V and J calls were adopted from that table, with D and trimming inferred from the DNA. The sample table records under 300,000 clones; around 87% of these occur just once. Just over 7% of the sample rests with the top ten.

Another Seattle source contributed samples from volunteer blood donors who had recovered from COVID-19. Each collaborating institution followed its own protocols to collect whole blood in K2EDTA tubes. For TCRbeta analysis, collaborator samples were shipped as frozen whole blood, as isolated PBMCs, or as DNA extracted from either sample type. To note about this clone: It lacks a known antigen. Base qualities are not provided; no much larger clone lies one nucleotide away. In the same sample, other DNA sequences code for this CDR3.

The sequence came from a man aged 60 to 75 who had recovered from COVID-19. Sequenced material: peripheral blood.

The DNA is TGTGCCAGCAGCTTAGAGGGCCCCGGTGGCTACACCTTC. Translated, this gives CASSLEGPGGYTF. The receptor chain draws on TRBV5-4 and TRBJ1-2; no confident D gene assignment can be made. Relative to germline, V is 2 bases shorter and J is 7 bases shorter, with 12 bases between their ends. CDR1 is given as SGHNT and CDR2 as YYREEE, both from the germline V gene (reference sequence). The CDR3 runs 13 amino acids, cysteine and phenylalanine included. Here the CDR3 DNA is all that survives: 39 bases in frame from base 1.